This TCR beta chain derives from a study of blood T cells in healthy people across ages. For the study at large: About one barcoded beta molecule per two T cells came from capture by template switching.

Study results and limitations: Significant beta diversity loss was already apparent by age approximately 42, declining roughly linearly.

In regard to this clonotype: The antigen remains unidentified.

A second roughly 6 to 12 cycle PCR used barcoded and J-beta primers. TCRdb reanalysed the 5' RACE reads using MiXCR and keeps one entry per CDR3 protein. The table lists some 1 million distinct CDR3 sequences, 45% of them singletons. The V gene lost 2 bases and the J gene lost 5 bases, with 20 bases spanning the gap. From germline, CDR1 is SGDLS and CDR2 YYNGEE. The length of the CDR3 is 17 residues. Material: blood. The clonotype was recovered from a woman aged 60 to 75 in good health. The chain uses TRBV9 and TRBJ2-1, with D possibly being TRBD1 or TRBD2 (5 bases each). The CDR3 DNA is TGTGCCAGCAGCGTTCGGGACGAGATGTTTCTGGACAATGAGCAGTTCTTC. This sequence encodes CASSVRDEMFLDNEQFF.